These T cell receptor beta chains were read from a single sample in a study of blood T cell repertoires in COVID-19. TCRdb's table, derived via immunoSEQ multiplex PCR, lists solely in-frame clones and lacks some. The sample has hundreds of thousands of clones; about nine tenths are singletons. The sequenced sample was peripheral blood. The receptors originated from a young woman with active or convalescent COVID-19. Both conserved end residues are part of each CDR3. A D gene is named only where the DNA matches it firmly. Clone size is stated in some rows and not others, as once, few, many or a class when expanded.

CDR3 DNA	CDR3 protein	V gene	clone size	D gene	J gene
TGCAGCGTTGCGATAGCGGCCGACACCGGGGAGCTGTTTTTT	CSVAIAADTGELFF	TRBV29-1	NA	NA	TRBJ2-2
TGTGCCACCAGCAGACCCTGGGGGGGAGGGGATACGCAGTATTTT	CATSRPWGGGDTQYF	TRBV15	NA	TRBD2	TRBJ2-3
TGTGCCAGCAGCTTAGCGGGCGGGAGGGCGGCAGATACGCAGTATTTT	CASSLAGGRAADTQYF	TRBV11-2	NA	TRBD2	TRBJ2-3
TGTGCCAGCAGCGTAGCGTCGGTTTCCTACAATGAGCAGTTCTTC	CASSVASVSYNEQFF	TRBV9	NA	NA	TRBJ2-1
TGTGCCAGCAGATACCTGGACAGCTATGGCTACACCTTC	CASRYLDSYGYTF	TRBV27	NA	NA	TRBJ1-2
TGTGCTAGTAGCCTCCTTCAGGAAGGGAGGACTGAAGCTTTCTTT	CASSLLQEGRTEAFF	TRBV12-5	NA	NA	TRBJ1-1
TGTGCCAGCAAAACTAGCGGGAGGGCCGGGGATACGCAGTATTTT	CASKTSGRAGDTQYF	TRBV6-4	NA	TRBD2	TRBJ2-3
TGTGCCAGCAGTTACCAAGCGGGGGGTAGCACAGATACGCAGTATTTT	CASSYQAGGSTDTQYF	TRBV6-5	NA	TRBD2	TRBJ2-3
TGTGCCAGCAGCGGGACAGAGATCTATGGCTACACCTTC	CASSGTEIYGYTF	TRBV2	NA	TRBD1	TRBJ1-2
TGTGCCAGCAGCTTAGCATTAGTTAGCACAGATACGCAGTATTTT	CASSLALVSTDTQYF	TRBV7-2	NA	NA	TRBJ2-3
TGTGCCAGCAGCCCCTCCGACACGTACACTGAAGCTTTCTTT	CASSPSDTYTEAFF	TRBV7-9	NA	NA	TRBJ1-1
TGTGCCAGCAGTACGGGGGTGGACTATGGCTACACCTTC	CASSTGVDYGYTF	TRBV25-1	once	NA	TRBJ1-2
TGTGCCAGCAGCCCTTGGGGGGGGTCCTACAATGAGCAGTTCTTC	CASSPWGGSYNEQFF	TRBV27	NA	TRBD2	TRBJ2-1
TGTGCCAGCAGACTCGGGCAGCTAGCGGGGAGAAATGAGCAGTTCTTC	CASRLGQLAGRNEQFF	TRBV11-2	NA	TRBD2	TRBJ2-1
TGTGCCAGCAGCGCGGGGGGGCGTTCCTACAATGAGCAGTTCTTC	CASSAGGRSYNEQFF	TRBV5-4	NA	TRBD2	TRBJ2-1
TGTGCCAGCAGACCGACAGGGGGCAATCAGCCCCAGCATTTT	CASRPTGGNQPQHF	TRBV6-6	NA	TRBD1	TRBJ1-5